This T cell receptor beta chain came from a study of shared clonotypes between healthy human individuals. The CDR3 loop spans 17 amino acids. V lost 0 bases to trimming and J lost 5 bases, with 18 bases between them. Comments on this clone: Its antigen is unidentified.

At a deep level, the assay was run. Authors' methods: As immunoSEQ supplied junction-only sequences (without quality scores), filtering differed. The data were produced by immunoSEQ multiplex PCR, yet TCRdb's version contains in-frame clones alone and is incomplete. V and J calls and clone size are those listed in that table; D and trimming were worked out from the DNA. The sample shows 2 million to 2.5 million clones, just under 95% of them seen only once. Study results and limitations: Sequencing depth was predicted to influence how clonotypes are shared among donors.

Sequencing was carried out using naive CD4+ T cells from PBMCs. Subset: CD45RA+ positively selected. The chain links TRBV6-7 to TRBJ2-3; the D is unclear. TRBV6-7 is an open reading frame, and its role is uncertain. This sequence originates from a man between 18 and 35 years old in good health. Some clones in this sample may be carry-over from other donors' samples. The CDR3 loop reads CASSYSAIRWTGDTQYF. CDR3 DNA sequence: TGTGCCAGCAGTTACTCCGCGATCCGATGGACGGGAGATACGCAGTATTTT.